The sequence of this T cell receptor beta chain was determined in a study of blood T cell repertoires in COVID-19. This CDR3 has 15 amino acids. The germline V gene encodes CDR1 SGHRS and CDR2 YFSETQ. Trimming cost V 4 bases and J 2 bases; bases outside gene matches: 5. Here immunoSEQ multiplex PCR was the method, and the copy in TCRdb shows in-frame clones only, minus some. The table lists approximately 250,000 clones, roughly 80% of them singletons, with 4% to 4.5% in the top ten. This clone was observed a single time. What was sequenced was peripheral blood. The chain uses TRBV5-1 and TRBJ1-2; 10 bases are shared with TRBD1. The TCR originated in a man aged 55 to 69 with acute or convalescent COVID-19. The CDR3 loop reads CASSEGGQGNYGYTF. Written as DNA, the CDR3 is TGCGCCAGCAGCGAGGGGGGACAGGGGAACTATGGCTACACCTTC.